The 7 T cell receptor beta chains presented below share a single source sample, sequenced in a study of blood T cell repertoires in COVID-19. Data came from immunoSEQ multiplex PCR; TCRdb stores just in-frame clones and leaves some out. The table includes about 140,000 clones, roughly 90% detected once. The sample taken for sequencing was peripheral blood. Source of these receptors: a man between 60 and 70 years old with active or convalescent COVID-19.

In nucleotides, the CDR3 is TGTGCCATCAGTGAGTCCCCGGTCACTAATGAAAAACTGTTTTTT. It yields the protein CAISESPVTNEKLFF. V gene TRBV10-3 combines with J gene TRBJ1-4; no clear D gene. The CDR3 is 15 residues long. Trimming left V 0 bases short and J 2 bases short, with 7 bases between. Germline CDR1 is ENHRY and CDR2 is SYGVKD.

The chain couples TRBV19 to TRBJ2-7; TRBD2 is a possible D gene (6 bases). The CDR3 is made up of 13 amino acids. The germline gives CDR1 LNHDA, CDR2 SQIVND (reference sequence). The V and J ends lost 0 bases and 7 bases respectively, with 10 bases between them. CDR3 loop: CASSIERGGEQYF. CDR3 coding DNA: TGTGCCAGTAGTATAGAGCGGGGTGGGGAGCAGTACTTC.

The chain couples TRBV2 to TRBJ2-5, with a possible D match to TRBD2 (5 bases). V was pared by 6 bases and J by 1 base, with 9 bases between. Germline V gives CDR1 SNHLY, CDR2 FYNNEI. The CDR3 runs to 13 residues. Here the CDR3 reads CASRQDFQETQYF. CDR3 in DNA: TGTGCCAGCAGGCAGGACTTCCAAGAGACCCAGTACTTC.

This chain joins TRBV5-6 and TRBJ2-2; D might be TRBD2 (5 bases). The CDR3 consists of 15 residues. With 5 bases removed from V and 1 base from J, the gap between germline ends came to 12 bases. Per germline, CDR1 SGHDT and CDR2 YYEEEE. The CDR3 DNA reads as TGTGCCAGCAGTCAGATGGCGGGGAACACCGGGGAGCTGTTTTTT. As protein: CASSQMAGNTGELFF. The full variable domain, its missing parts supplied by reference TRBV5-6 and TRBJ2-2, is DAGVTQSPTHLIKTRGQQVTLRCSPKSGHDTVSWYQQALGQGPQFIFQYYEEEERQRGNFPDRFSGHQFPNYSSELNVNALLLGDSALYLCASSQMAGNTGELFFGEGSRLTVL.

The chain carries TRBV6-5 and TRBJ1-2; D not resolved. Germline V gene sequence: CDR1 MNHEY, CDR2 SVGAGI. CDR3 size: 13 residues. V dropped 6 bases and J dropped 6 bases, with 14 bases sitting between them. CDR3 sequence (DNA): TGTGCCAGCAGCAGGAACCTTCAGGATGGCTACACCTTC. Encoded protein: CASSRNLQDGYTF.

The rearrangement joins TRBV19 to TRBJ1-2; D is unresolved. Trimming left V 5 bases short and J 8 bases short, with 21 bases between. CDR3 length: 15 amino acids. The germline V gene has CDR1 LNHDA and CDR2 SQIVND (reference sequence). CDR3 DNA sequence: TGTGCCAGTAGTGCGGTCGCGGGAGTTTTGGGGGGCTACACCTTC. This sequence encodes CASSAVAGVLGGYTF. Drawing the rest from reference TRBV19 and TRBJ1-2, the complete variable domain is DGGITQSPKYLFRKEGQNVTLSCEQNLNHDAMYWYRQDPGQGLRLIYYSQIVNDFQKGDIAEGYSVSREKKESFPLTVTSAQKNPTAFYLCASSAVAGVLGGYTFGSGTRLTVV.

CDR3 residues: CASSLEGGKAEAFF. In DNA, the CDR3 is TGTGCCAGCAGCTTAGAGGGAGGGAAGGCTGAAGCTTTCTTT. The genes are TRBV7-9 and TRBJ1-1; no firm D call. CDR1 is SEHNR, CDR2 FQNEAQ, per germline (reference sequence). CDR3 size: 14 residues. The V gene lost 1 base and the J gene lost 6 bases, with 12 bases spanning the gap.